This passage covers 2 T cell receptor beta chains from one sample sequenced in a study of cytomegalovirus exposure and HLA in healthy donors. The PCR ran on 60 Vbeta and 13 Jbeta primers. Measured with immunoSEQ multiplex PCR; TCRdb has only the in-frame clones, and not every one. The sample has 120,000 or so clones; 80% are singletons. Sample: PBMCs. The source of these receptors is a man aged 35-49 years in good health and CMV-seronegative.

The chain is built from TRBV29-1 and TRBJ2-5, with a tentative D call TRBD1 (7 bases). CDR3 length: 14 amino acids. With 4 bases removed from V and 5 bases from J, the gap between germline ends came to 17 bases. Germline V CDR1 and CDR2: SQVTM, ANQGSEA. The CDR3 sequence: CSVGTTGVGETQYF. CDR3 DNA: TGCAGCGTTGGGACTACAGGGGTAGGGGAGACCCAGTACTTC.

This chain connects TRBV15 to TRBJ1-5; 7 bases are a match to TRBD1. The CDR3 extends over 18 amino acids. J gave up 0 bases and V 1 base, and 9 bases lay outside the gene matches. Germline V CDR1 and CDR2: LNHNV, YYDKDF (reference sequence). The CDR3 coding sequence is TGTGCCACCAGCAGAGCTCTAGGGACAGCTTTTAGCAATCAGCCCCAGCATTTT. Encoded protein: CATSRALGTAFSNQPQHF.